A single T cell receptor beta chain is shown here with its context. The antigen remains unidentified. Sequenced by immunoSEQ multiplex PCR; TCRdb stores in-frame clones only, minus some. This sample yields around 80,000 clones, of which 86% are seen a single time; more than 8.5% belongs to the top ten. In germline, CDR1 is SQVTM, CDR2 ANQGSEA. The CDR3 runs to 15 residues. The J segment lost 0 bases and the V segment lost 1 base, leaving 4 bases of the junction unmatched. This entry is derived from a study of T cell responses to AZD1222 COVID-19 vaccine. General observations from the study: CD4 TCRs linked to vaccination spanned spike, dominating at 160-218 and 743-854. The sample set comprised mostly white British donors with more females, and clonal diversity was possibly underestimated. Spike-specific TCR breadth and depth rose after two AZD1222 doses.

The clonotype was recovered from an adult in good health. The chain combines TRBV29-1 with TRBJ2-3; TRBD2 aligns across 7 bases. The source was peripheral blood, collected on day 0 of AZD1222 vaccination. The CDR3 bases are TGCAGCGTTGAAGGGGAGGGAACTAGCACAGATACGCAGTATTTT. Protein product: CSVEGEGTSTDTQYF.